This T cell receptor beta chain was recovered during a study of T cell clones after liver transplantation. Data came from immunoSEQ multiplex PCR; TCRdb stores just in-frame clones and leaves some out. The data contain 65,000 to 80,000 clones, over 80% of them singletons. A remark on this clone: Other DNA sequences of this sample code for an identical CDR3.

V lost 6 bases and J lost 2, with 8 bases in between. Germline values: CDR1 MDHEN, CDR2 SYDVKM. The CDR3 totals 12 residues. The receptor was derived from a human patient who received a liver transplant. Some T cells may have originated in the graft donor. The sample consisted of CD4+ T cells from blood, taken at the 22-month timepoint. V gene TRBV28 combines with J gene TRBJ2-7; possible D gene TRBD1, 5 bases. CDR3 bases: TGTGCCAGCAGGGGGCCGACCTACGAGCAGTACTTC. Its translation is CASRGPTYEQYF.